A selection of T cell receptor beta chains follows, all from one sample in a study of tumor-infiltrating lymphocytes in primary liver carcinoma. Each CDR3 protein gets one entry after TCRdb re-called the multiplex PCR reads with MiXCR. Of about 120,000 distinct CDR3 sequences listed, 60% to 70% are singletons. Sequencing was carried out using liver tumor tissue from sampling region 1. These receptors came from a woman aged 55-69 years with primary liver carcinoma and hepatitis B virus infection. Both conserved end residues are part of each CDR3. The D gene is left open where the match is weak. Expanded clones get a size class; other rows say once, few or many, or leave the size out.

>TRBJ2-3|TRBV29-1|-|-
TGCAGCATTGAAGCGTTGGGCAGAGTGGGGGTTAACACAGATACGCAGTATTTT
CSIEALGRVGVNTDTQYF
>TRBJ2-7|TRBV5-1|TRBD2|many
TGTGCCAGCAGCTTGGGTCTAGCGGGAGGTGAGCAGTACTTC
CASSLGLAGGEQYF
>TRBJ1-2|TRBV6-6|-|-
TGTGCCGGCAGCTACCCCGGACAGAAAGTTAACTATGGCTACACCTTC
CAGSYPGQKVNYGYTF
>TRBJ2-2|TRBV6-4|-|few
TGTGCCAGCAGACCCGGACAGATCGCCGGGGAGCTGTTTTTT
CASRPGQIAGELFF
>TRBJ1-2|TRBV28|TRBD1|-
TGTCCCAGCAGCTCCTATCCGACAGGGCCATCCCCCTATGGCTACACCTTC
CPSSSYPTGPSPYGYTF
>TRBJ1-1|TRBV6-6|TRBD1|many
TGTGCCAGCAATCAAATGGAGGGGAACAGGGGTACTGAAGCTTTCTTT
CASNQMEGNRGTEAFF
>TRBJ2-1|TRBV5-1|-|-
TGCGCCAGCAGCTGGGTGACTATCGGGAGTGGCGGTGAACAGTTCTTC
CASSWVTIGSGGEQFF
>TRBJ2-7|TRBV28|-|-
TGTGCCAGCAAAAGACAAATTTCATACGAGCAGTACTTC
CASKRQISYEQYF
>TRBJ1-1|TRBV6-1|-|many
TGTGCCAGCAGTGAGCAAGAGGGGACCACCCTGGGCTTT
CASSEQEGTTLGF
>TRBJ1-1|TRBV6-5|-|once
TGTGCCAGCACAATAAGACCGGTACATCCGAACACTGAAGCTGTCTTT
CASTIRPVHPNTEAVF
>TRBJ2-3|TRBV4-2|TRBD1|many
TGTGCCAGCAGCCAAGACGGGACAGGGCCAGATACGCAGTATTTT
CASSQDGTGPDTQYF
>TRBJ2-5|TRBV29-1|-|-
TGCAGCGTTGCTAGCAGGCGTCAGACCCAGTACTTC
CSVASRRQTQYF
>TRBJ1-1|TRBV11-2|-|-
TGTGCCAGCAGCTTAGAACGGCTCGAAGCTTTCTTT
CASSLERLEAFF
>TRBJ2-3|TRBV6-2/TRBV6-3|TRBD2|-
TGTGCCGGCAGAAATCCTAGCGGTTGGCTTTGGTCTAGCACAGATACGCAGTATTTT
CAGRNPSGWLWSSTDTQYF
>TRBJ2-3|TRBV4-1|TRBD2|-
TGCGCCAGCAGCACGGGAGGACTAGCAGGAGAGGAGGACCCAGATACGCAGTATTTT
CASSTGGLAGEEDPDTQYF
>TRBJ1-1|TRBV12-3/TRBV12-4|-|many
TGTGCCAGCAGGACGGACCCAAGGACTGAAGCTTTCTTT
CASRTDPRTEAFF
>TRBJ2-1|TRBV6-1|-|-
TGTGCTAGCGGTTTGGAAAGGGTCTTGGCCGGGCAGTTCTTC
CASGLERVLAGQFF
>TRBJ2-7|TRBV28|-|-
TGTGCCAGTAGTCCCACCGGTAGGGGTGTTCCCTACGAGCAGTACTTC
CASSPTGRGVPYEQYF
>TRBJ1-2|TRBV6-5|-|-
TGTGCCAGCAGTTACACGGGGAGGGCGGGCTATGGCTACACCTTC
CASSYTGRAGYGYTF
>TRBJ1-2|TRBV29-1|-|-
TGCAGCGTTGTAACCGGGGCAGGCTATGTCTACACCTTC
CSVVTGAGYVYTF
>TRBJ1-5|TRBV12-3/TRBV12-4|-|-
TGTACCAGCAGCTTGACGGGGGTGGGAGGGAATCAGCCCCAGCATTTT
CTSSLTGVGGNQPQHF
>TRBJ2-7|TRBV5-6|TRBD1|-
TGTGCTAGCAGCTTCAACAGGGGAAATTACGAGCAGTACTTC
CASSFNRGNYEQYF
>TRBJ1-2|TRBV5-1|TRBD1|-
TGCGCCAGCAGCTCAACAGGGGTAGGAGGCTACACCTTC
CASSSTGVGGYTF
>TRBJ2-3|TRBV29-1|-|many
TGCAGCGTTGTATTACATTCTACTAGCACAGATACGCAGTATTTT
CSVVLHSTSTDTQYF
>TRBJ2-7|TRBV28|TRBD2|few
TGTGCCAGCAGTTCACCCGGCCTAGCGGGGATTTACGAGCAGTACTTC
CASSSPGLAGIYEQYF
>TRBJ1-2|TRBV12-3/TRBV12-4|-|few
TGTGCCAGCAGTCTAAGGGGCGCGGATATGTATGGCTACACCTTC
CASSLRGADMYGYTF